What follows are 8 T cell receptor beta chains derived from one specimen sequenced in a study of T cell repertoires in cytomegalovirus infection. Their antigens remain unidentified. TCRdb re-called the reads through MiXCR, storing one row per CDR3 protein. The sample shows approximately 910,000 distinct CDR3 sequences, roughly 31% of them seen only once. Sequencing was performed on cultured CD8+ T cells from PBMCs, taken from culture after CMV antigen stimulation. The receptors originated from a human donor in good health (CMV status not recorded). Some clones in this sample may be carry-over from other donors' samples.

The chain has TRBV6-1 and TRBJ2-3; TRBD2 matches 7 bases. V was pared by 6 bases and J by 3 bases, with 12 bases of the junction left unmatched. CDR1 is MNHNS, CDR2 SASEGT, per germline. The CDR3 consists of 16 residues. DNA of the CDR3: TGTGCCAGCAGCGCCTTTAAGAGCGGGGTAACAGATACGCAGTATTTT. Its protein is CASSAFKSGVTDTQYF.

A word on this clonotype: A much larger clonotype is one base distant, so this may be a read error. This sequence joins TRBV7-9 and TRBJ2-7, with D uncertain. Germline CDR1 is SEHNR and CDR2 is FQNEAQ (reference sequence). This CDR3 contains 11 residues. Trimming cost V 5 bases and J 3 bases, with 5 bases left between them. The CDR3 sequence: CASSTYYEQYF. For the CDR3, the DNA is TGTGCCAGCAGCACCTACTACGAGCAGTACTTC.

There are a few counts of this clonotype. V gene TRBV25-1 combines with J gene TRBJ1-2; D unresolved. CDR1 is MGHDK, CDR2 SYGVNS, per germline. The V end was cut by 4 bases, the J end by 0 bases, with 6 bases between. CDR3 length equals 13 residues. CDR3 residues: CASSGPPNYGYTF. CDR3 DNA: TGTGCCAGCAGTGGGCCCCCTAACTATGGCTACACCTTC.

The J gene is TRBJ2-1, the V gene TRBV4-2, with 7 bases lining up with TRBD2. This CDR3 spans 16 amino acids. Germline trimming cut 0 bases from V and 4 bases from J; bases unmatched to any gene: 6. CDR1 is LGHNA, CDR2 YNFKEQ, per germline. The CDR3 loop is CASSQDLGGYYNEQFF. The CDR3 bases are TGTGCCAGCAGCCAAGATTTGGGGGGGTATTACAATGAGCAGTTCTTC.

In the case of this clonotype: The junction departs from the called germline gene at one end, perhaps through a read error. The chain couples TRBV13 to TRBJ2-1; TRBD2 is a possible D gene (5 bases). The CDR3 is 14 residues long. The V gene's germline CDR1 is PRHDT and CDR2 FYEKMQ (reference sequence). Here the CDR3 reads CANSLLGSYNEQFF. CDR3 nucleotide sequence: TGTGCCAACAGCTTACTAGGCTCCTACAATGAGCAGTTCTTC.

The chain recombines TRBV12-3 or TRBV12-4 with TRBJ1-4; D ambiguous. V lost 3 bases to trimming and J lost 0 bases, with 11 bases between them. The CDR3 covers 16 residues. CDR3 in amino acids: CASSFWTPATNEKLFF. CDR3 coding DNA: TGTGCCAGCAGTTTTTGGACGCCGGCAACTAATGAAAAACTGTTTTTT.

This clonotype was picked up many times. CDR3 sequence reads: CASSPGGVYGYTF. In DNA form, the CDR3 reads TGTGCCAGCTCCCCGGGGGGTGTCTATGGCTACACCTTC. V gene TRBV6-1 combines with J gene TRBJ1-2; TRBD1 might be the D (5 bases). This CDR3 contains 13 residues. V was clipped by 8 bases and J by 4 bases, with 14 bases between them. CDR1 is MNHNS and CDR2 is SASEGT in the germline V gene.

The CDR3 coding sequence is TGTGCCAGCAGACAGGGAGCGCAGTATTTT. Translated: CASRQGAQYF. The chain uses TRBV6-2 or TRBV6-3 and TRBJ2-3; a possible D gene is TRBD1 (6 bases). The germline V and J ends were trimmed by 6 bases and 10 bases, with 8 bases remaining between them. The CDR3 totals 10 residues. CDR1 MNHEY and CDR2 SVGEGT come from the germline V gene.